The clone carrying this T cell receptor (beta chain) has only a few counts. Its antigen remains unidentified. Using RNA transcripts as the source, TCR beta CDR3 regions were amplified. The TCR CDR3 first-round RT-PCR relied on the HTBI primer set. MiXCR, run by TCRdb on the multiplex PCR reads, gives a single entry per CDR3 protein. Among 400,000 to 550,000 distinct CDR3 sequences listed, approximately 15% were seen once. This entry is derived from a study of T cells in Graves' hyperthyroidism and ophthalmopathy. Study observations and caveats: The majority of expanded thyroid clonotypes above 0.001 also appeared in blood.

Deletions cut 3 bases from V and 7 bases from J, with 10 bases between. Germline V gene sequence: CDR1 LNHDA, CDR2 SQIVND (reference sequence). The length of the CDR3 is 13 residues. The rearrangement joins TRBV19 to TRBJ1-5; no clear D. The sample comprised blood. This clonotype was obtained from a woman between 18 and 29 years old with Graves' hyperthyroidism. The CDR3 DNA follows: TGTGCCAGTAGTATCAGACGGGGACAGCCCCAGCATTTT. Protein: CASSIRRGQPQHF.